The rows below give T cell receptor beta chains drawn from one sample of a study of cytomegalovirus exposure and HLA in healthy donors. Method: immunoSEQ multiplex PCR; TCRdb's copy keeps in-frame clones and lacks some. Of about 140,000 clones in the sample, just under 85% were seen once. Sequenced material: PBMCs. Receptors were obtained from a man aged 35 to 55 in good health and CMV-seropositive. CDR3s leave out the opening cysteine and the closing phenylalanine or tryptophan. Fields, in order: V gene, CDR3 protein.

TRBV9 ASSVEPGGGYT
TRBV5-1 ASSFLLGGIQETQY
TRBV5-8 ASSLQGSNTGELF
TRBV30 AWSVLRTSGGQETQY
TRBV2 ASSEVYRGGEKLF
TRBV5-6 ASSWTVNTEAF
TRBV7-6 ASSVEETQY
TRBV19 ASSDRATRAGELF
TRBV19 ASSNSAGGLNEQF
TRBV9 ASSVARDRATEAF
TRBV30 AWSVGAGRNEQY
TRBV9 ASTAGWGNEQF
TRBV25-1 ASSDKRQGASYEQY
TRBV7-9 ASSRGTFTNEQY
TRBV5-1 ASSLGAGRAQETQY
TRBV5-1 ASESGGGTDTQY
TRBV9 ASSVAVREGTQY
TRBV7-9 ASSPTTGNTIY
TRBV5-4 ASSLSSGPDYEQY
TRBV6-1 ASSERGGGYGYT
TRBV25-1 ASSEMGSRNEKLF
TRBV7-3 ASSIGLAGEQF